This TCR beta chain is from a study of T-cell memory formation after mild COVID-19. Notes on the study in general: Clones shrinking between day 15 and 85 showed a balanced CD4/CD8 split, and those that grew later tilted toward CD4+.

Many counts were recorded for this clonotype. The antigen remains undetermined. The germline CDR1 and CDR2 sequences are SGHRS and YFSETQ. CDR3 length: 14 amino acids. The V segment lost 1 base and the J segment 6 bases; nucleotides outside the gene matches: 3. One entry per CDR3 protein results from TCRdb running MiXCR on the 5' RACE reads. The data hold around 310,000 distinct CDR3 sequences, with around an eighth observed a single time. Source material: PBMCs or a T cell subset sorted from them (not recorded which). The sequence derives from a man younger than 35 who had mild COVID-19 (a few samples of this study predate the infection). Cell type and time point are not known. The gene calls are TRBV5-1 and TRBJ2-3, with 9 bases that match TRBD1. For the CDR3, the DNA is TGCGCCAGCAGCTTGAGGACAGGGGCCGATACGCAGTATTTT. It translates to CASSLRTGADTQYF. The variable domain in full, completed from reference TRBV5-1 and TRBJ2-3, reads KAGVTQTPRYLIKTRGQQVTLSCSPISGHRSVSWYQQTPGQGLQFLFEYFSETQRNKGNFPGRFSGRQFSNSRSEMNVSTLELGDSALYLCASSLRTGADTQYFGPGTRLTVL.